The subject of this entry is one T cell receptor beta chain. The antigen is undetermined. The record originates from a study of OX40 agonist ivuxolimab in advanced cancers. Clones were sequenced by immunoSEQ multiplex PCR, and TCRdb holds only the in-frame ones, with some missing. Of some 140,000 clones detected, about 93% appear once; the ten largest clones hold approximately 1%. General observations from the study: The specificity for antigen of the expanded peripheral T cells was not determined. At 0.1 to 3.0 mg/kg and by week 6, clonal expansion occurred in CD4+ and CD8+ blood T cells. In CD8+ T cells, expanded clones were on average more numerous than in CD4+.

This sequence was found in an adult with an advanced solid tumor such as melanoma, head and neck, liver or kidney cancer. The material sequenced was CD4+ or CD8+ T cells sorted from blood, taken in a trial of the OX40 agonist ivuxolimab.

This CDR3 reads CASSYRALSHNEQFF. CDR3 nucleotide sequence: TGTGCCAGCAGTTACAGGGCATTATCGCACAATGAGCAGTTCTTC. V and J are TRBV11-2 and TRBJ2-1; weak D call: TRBD1 (6 bases). There are 15 residues in the CDR3. Germline V CDR1 and CDR2: SGHAT, FQNNGV. Trimming removed 6 bases at V and 5 bases at J, with 17 bases between.